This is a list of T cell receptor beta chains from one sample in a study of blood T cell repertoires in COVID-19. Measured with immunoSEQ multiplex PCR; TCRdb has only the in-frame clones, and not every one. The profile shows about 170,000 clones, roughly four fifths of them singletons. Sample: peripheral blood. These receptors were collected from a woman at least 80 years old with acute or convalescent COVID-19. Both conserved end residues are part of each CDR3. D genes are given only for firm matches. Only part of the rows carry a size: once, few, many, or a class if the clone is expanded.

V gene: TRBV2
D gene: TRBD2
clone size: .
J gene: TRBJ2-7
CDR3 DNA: TGTGCCAGCAGCACAGGGACTAGCGGGGAGCAGTACTTC
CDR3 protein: CASSTGTSGEQYF

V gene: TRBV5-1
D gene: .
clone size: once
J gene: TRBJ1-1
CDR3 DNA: TGCGCCAGCAGCCTGGCCACCGACAGATTTCGTGGTGAAGCTTTCTTT
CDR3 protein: CASSLATDRFRGEAFF

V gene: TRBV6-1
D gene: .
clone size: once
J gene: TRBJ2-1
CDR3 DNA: TGTGCCAGCAGTGAATCCCGGGGGCAGTTCTTC
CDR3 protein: CASSESRGQFF

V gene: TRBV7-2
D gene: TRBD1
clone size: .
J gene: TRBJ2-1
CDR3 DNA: TGTGCCAGCAGCGTTGTGGGACAGGGAAATGAGCAGTTCTTC
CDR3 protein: CASSVVGQGNEQFF

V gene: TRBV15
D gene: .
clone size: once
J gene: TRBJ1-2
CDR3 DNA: TGTGCCACCAGCAGAGCGCCGGTTAGCTATGGCTACACCTTC
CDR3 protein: CATSRAPVSYGYTF

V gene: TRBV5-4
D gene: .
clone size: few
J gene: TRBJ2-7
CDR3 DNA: TGTGCCAGCAGCTTGTGGACAGCCTACGAGCAGTACTTC
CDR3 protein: CASSLWTAYEQYF

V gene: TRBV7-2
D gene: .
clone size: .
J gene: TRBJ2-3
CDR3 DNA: TGTGCCAGCAGCTTAGGGCGGGGTAACACAGATACGCAGTATTTT
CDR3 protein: CASSLGRGNTDTQYF

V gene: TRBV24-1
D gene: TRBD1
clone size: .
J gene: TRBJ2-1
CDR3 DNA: TGTGCCACCAGTGACCGAAGGGACAGTCTTAATGAGCAGTTCTTC
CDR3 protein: CATSDRRDSLNEQFF

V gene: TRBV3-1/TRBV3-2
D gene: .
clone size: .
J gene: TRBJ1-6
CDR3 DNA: TGTGCCAGCAGCCAAGACAGGGCGCCCACTTATAATTCACCCCTCCACTTT
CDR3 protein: CASSQDRAPTYNSPLHF

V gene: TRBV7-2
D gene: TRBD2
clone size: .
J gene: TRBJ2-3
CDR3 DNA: TGTGCCACCGGAGGTGGGACTAGCGGGAGGGGTCCAGATACGCAGTATTTT
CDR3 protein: CATGGGTSGRGPDTQYF

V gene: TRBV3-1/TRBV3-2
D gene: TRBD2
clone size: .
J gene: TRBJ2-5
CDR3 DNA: TGTGCCAGCAGCCACCTATCTAGCGGGGGAACGGGGAGGACCCAGTACTTC
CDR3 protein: CASSHLSSGGTGRTQYF

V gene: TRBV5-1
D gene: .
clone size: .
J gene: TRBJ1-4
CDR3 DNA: TGCGCCAGCGCCTGGGACAATAATGAAAAACTGTTTTTT
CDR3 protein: CASAWDNNEKLFF

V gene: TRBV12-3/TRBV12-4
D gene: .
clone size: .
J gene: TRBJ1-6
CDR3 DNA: TGTGCCAGCAGTTTATCGAGTGATTCACCCCTCCACTTT
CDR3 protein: CASSLSSDSPLHF

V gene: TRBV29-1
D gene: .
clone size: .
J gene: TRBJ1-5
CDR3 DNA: TGCAGCGCACAGGTGAATAGCAATCAGCCCCAGCATTTT
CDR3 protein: CSAQVNSNQPQHF

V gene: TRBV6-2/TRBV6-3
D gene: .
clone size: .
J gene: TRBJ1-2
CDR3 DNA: TGTGCCAGCAGTCCCCGCGGGGGGTTTGGCTACACCTTC
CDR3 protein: CASSPRGGFGYTF

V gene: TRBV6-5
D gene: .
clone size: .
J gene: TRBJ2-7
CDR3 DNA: TGTGCCAGCACCCGCACTTTATCTAGCGCATACGAGCAGTACTTC
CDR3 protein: CASTRTLSSAYEQYF

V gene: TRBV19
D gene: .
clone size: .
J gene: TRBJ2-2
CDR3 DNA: TGTGCCAGTAGTATAAGGACAGTGGAGACCGGGGAGCTGTTTTTT
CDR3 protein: CASSIRTVETGELFF

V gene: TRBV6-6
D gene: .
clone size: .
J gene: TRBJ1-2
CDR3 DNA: TGTGCCAGCAGATCTGGGGGGGTGCACTATGGCTACACCTTC
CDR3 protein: CASRSGGVHYGYTF

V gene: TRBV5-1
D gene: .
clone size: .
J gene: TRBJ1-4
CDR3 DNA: TGCGCCAGCAGCGGTTCCGGGACATTTAATGAAAAACTGTTTTTT
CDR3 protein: CASSGSGTFNEKLFF

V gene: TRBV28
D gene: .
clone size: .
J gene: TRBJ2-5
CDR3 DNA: TGTGCCACCTCAGGAGGCCGGAAGCAAGAGACCCAGTACTTC
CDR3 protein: CATSGGRKQETQYF

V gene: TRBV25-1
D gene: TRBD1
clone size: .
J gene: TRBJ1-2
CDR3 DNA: TGTGCCAGCAGTTGGACAGGGGGAAATTTCTATGGCTACACCTTC
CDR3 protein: CASSWTGGNFYGYTF

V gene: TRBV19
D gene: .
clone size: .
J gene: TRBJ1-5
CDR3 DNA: TGTGCCAGTAGTATAGATCCCACAGGGCTGTCACCCCAGCATTTT
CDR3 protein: CASSIDPTGLSPQHF